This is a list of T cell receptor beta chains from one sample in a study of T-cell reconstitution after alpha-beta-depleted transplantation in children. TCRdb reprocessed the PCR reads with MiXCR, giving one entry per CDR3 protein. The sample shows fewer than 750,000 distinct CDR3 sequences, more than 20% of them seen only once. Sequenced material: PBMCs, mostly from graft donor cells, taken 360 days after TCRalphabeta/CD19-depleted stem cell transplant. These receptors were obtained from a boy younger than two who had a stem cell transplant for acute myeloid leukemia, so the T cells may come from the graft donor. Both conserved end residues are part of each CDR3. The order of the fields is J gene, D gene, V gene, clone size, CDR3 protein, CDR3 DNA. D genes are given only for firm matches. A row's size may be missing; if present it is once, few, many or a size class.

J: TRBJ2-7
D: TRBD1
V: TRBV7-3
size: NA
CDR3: CASSLTGTDYEQYF
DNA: TGTGCCAGCAGCTTAACGGGGACAGACTACGAGCAGTACTTC

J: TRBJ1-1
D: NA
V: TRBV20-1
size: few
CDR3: CSAPPGDREAFF
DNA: TGCAGTGCTCCCCCAGGAGACCGTGAAGCTTTCTTT

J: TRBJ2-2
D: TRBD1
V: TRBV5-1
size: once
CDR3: CASSSGQEGGELFF
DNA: TGCGCCAGCAGCTCGGGACAGGAAGGCGGGGAGCTGTTTTTT

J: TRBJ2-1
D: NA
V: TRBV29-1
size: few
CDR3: CSAAGILLYNEQFF
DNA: TGCAGCGCCGCCGGGATCCTCCTCTACAATGAGCAGTTCTTC

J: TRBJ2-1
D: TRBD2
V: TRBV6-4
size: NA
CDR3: CASSDLPTSGGAHEQFF
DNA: TGTGCCAGCAGTGACCTACCGACTAGCGGGGGGGCACATGAGCAGTTCTTC

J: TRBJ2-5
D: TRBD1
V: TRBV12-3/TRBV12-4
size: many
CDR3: CASSAGGTGGETQYF
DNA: TGTGCCAGCAGTGCCGGTGGGACAGGGGGAGAGACCCAGTACTTC

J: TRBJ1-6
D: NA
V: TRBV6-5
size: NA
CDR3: CASSSAGASYNSPLHF
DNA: TGTGCCAGCAGTTCCGCCGGGGCCTCTTATAATTCACCCCTCCACTTT

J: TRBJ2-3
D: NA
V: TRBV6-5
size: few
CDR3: CASSYSLGQGWSTDTQYF
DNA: TGTGCCAGCAGTTACTCCCTCGGCCAGGGGTGGAGCACAGATACGCAGTATTTT

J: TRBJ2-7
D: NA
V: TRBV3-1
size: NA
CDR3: CASSPVEQYF
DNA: TGTGCCAGCAGCCCTGTCGAGCAGTACTTC

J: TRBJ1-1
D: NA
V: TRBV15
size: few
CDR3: CATSSGGKNTEAFF
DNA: TGTGCCACCAGCTCTGGTGGCAAGAACACTGAAGCTTTCTTT

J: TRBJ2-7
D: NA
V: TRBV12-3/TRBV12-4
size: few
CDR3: CASSFKDGGRSKYF
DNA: TGTGCCAGCAGTTTTAAGGACGGGGGAAGGTCTAAGTACTTC

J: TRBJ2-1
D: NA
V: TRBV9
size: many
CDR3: CASSPGVEQFF
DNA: TGTGCCAGCAGCCCGGGGGTTGAGCAGTTCTTC

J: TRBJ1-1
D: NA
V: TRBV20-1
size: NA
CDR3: CSARDRSVGSTEAFF
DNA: TGCAGTGCTAGAGATCGTTCCGTGGGGTCCACTGAAGCTTTCTTT

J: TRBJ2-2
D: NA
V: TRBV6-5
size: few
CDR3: CASSYSRGNAGELFF
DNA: TGTGCCAGCAGTTACTCCCGAGGGAACGCCGGGGAGCTGTTTTTT

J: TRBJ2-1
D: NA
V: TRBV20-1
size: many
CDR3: CSATRAGRGGPQFF
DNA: TGCAGTGCTACTCGTGCGGGGCGTGGGGGTCCACAGTTCTTC

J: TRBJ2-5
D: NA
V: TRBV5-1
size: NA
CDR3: CASSVTEETQYF
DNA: TGCGCCAGCAGCGTGACGGAAGAGACCCAGTACTTC

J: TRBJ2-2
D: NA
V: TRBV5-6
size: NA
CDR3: CASSHLLTGELFF
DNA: TGTGCCAGCAGCCATCTCCTTACCGGGGAGCTGTTTTTT

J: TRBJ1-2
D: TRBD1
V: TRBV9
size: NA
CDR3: CASSVNHRDRGQGYTF
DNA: TGTGCCAGCAGCGTTAACCACCGGGACAGGGGGCAAGGCTACACCTTC

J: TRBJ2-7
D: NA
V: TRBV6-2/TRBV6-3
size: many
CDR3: CASSSDLDWEQYF
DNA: TGTGCCAGCAGTTCAGACCTCGACTGGGAGCAGTACTTC

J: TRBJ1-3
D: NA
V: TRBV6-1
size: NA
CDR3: CASSGGPGQSGNTIYF
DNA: TGTGCCAGCAGTGGGGGACCGGGACAATCCGGAAACACCATATATTTT

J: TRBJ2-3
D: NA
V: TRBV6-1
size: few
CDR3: CASSGEDRLRTDTQYF
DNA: TGTGCCAGCAGCGGTGAAGACAGGCTGCGCACAGATACGCAGTATTTT

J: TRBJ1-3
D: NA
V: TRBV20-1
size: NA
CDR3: CSARDPRGYTIYF
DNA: TGCAGTGCTAGAGATCCGAGGGGGTACACCATATATTTT

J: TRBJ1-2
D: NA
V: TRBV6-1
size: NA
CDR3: CASWDRSGYGYTF
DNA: TGTGCCAGCTGGGACCGTTCGGGTTATGGCTACACCTTC

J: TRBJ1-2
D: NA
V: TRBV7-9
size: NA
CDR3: CASSRERNNYGYTF
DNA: TGTGCCAGCAGCCGGGAGAGGAATAACTATGGCTACACCTTC

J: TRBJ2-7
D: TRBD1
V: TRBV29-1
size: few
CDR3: CSVESGQGYEQYF
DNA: TGCAGCGTTGAATCGGGACAGGGATACGAGCAGTACTTC

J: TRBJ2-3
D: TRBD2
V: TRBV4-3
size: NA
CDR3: CASSQEAGGGAAQYF
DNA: TGCGCCAGCAGCCAAGAAGCGGGGGGAGGTGCAGCGCAGTATTTT

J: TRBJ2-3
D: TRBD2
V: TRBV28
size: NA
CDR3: CASSLRGDDTQYF
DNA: TGTGCCAGCAGTTTGCGGGGGGATGATACGCAGTATTTT

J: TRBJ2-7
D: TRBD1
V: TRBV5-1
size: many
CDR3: CASSFIPGTACPYEQYF
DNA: TGCGCCAGCAGCTTTATTCCCGGGACAGCTTGTCCCTACGAGCAGTACTTC

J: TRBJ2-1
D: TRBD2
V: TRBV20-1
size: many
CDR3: CSARISSGGAGAYNEQFF
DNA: TGCAGTGCTAGAATATCTAGCGGGGGGGCCGGCGCCTACAATGAGCAGTTCTTC

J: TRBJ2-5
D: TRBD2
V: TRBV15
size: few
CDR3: CATSRAGGLRETQYF
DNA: TGTGCCACCAGCAGAGCGGGGGGGCTTCGAGAGACCCAGTACTTC

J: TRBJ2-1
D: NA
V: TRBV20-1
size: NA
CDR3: CSASLWGAYNEQFF
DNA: TGCAGTGCTAGTCTGTGGGGCGCGTACAATGAGCAGTTCTTC

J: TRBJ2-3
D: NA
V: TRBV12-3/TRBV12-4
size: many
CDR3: CASSQGSRTQYF
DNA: TGTGCCAGCAGTCAGGGGTCACGCACGCAGTATTTT